A selection of T cell receptor beta chains follows, all from one sample in a study of shared clonotypes between healthy human individuals. Method: immunoSEQ multiplex PCR; TCRdb's copy keeps in-frame clones and lacks some. The data contain over a million clones, around 98.5% of them singletons. The material sequenced was naive CD4+ T cells sorted from blood. The receptor set was obtained from a man younger than 40 in good health. The CDR3 runs from the conserved cysteine through the conserved F or W. Each record gives: clone size, J gene, D gene, V gene, CDR3 length, CDR3 DNA, CDR3 protein. A D gene is named only where the DNA matches it firmly. Expanded clones get a size class; other rows say once, few or many, or leave the size out.

clone_size: -; j_call: TRBJ2-7; d_call: -; v_call: TRBV6-5; cdr3_length: 13; cdr3_nt: TGTGCCAGCAGTTCATCGGGCTCCTACGAGCAGTACTTC; cdr3_aa: CASSSSGSYEQYF
clone_size: -; j_call: TRBJ1-4; d_call: -; v_call: TRBV28; cdr3_length: 12; cdr3_nt: TGTGCCAGCACCTCGTCAGACGAAAAACTGTTTTTT; cdr3_aa: CASTSSDEKLFF
clone_size: -; j_call: TRBJ2-3; d_call: -; v_call: TRBV5-1; cdr3_length: 16; cdr3_nt: TGCGCCAGCAGCTCACAGGGAGGTTTGAGCACAGATACGCAGTATTTT; cdr3_aa: CASSSQGGLSTDTQYF
clone_size: -; j_call: TRBJ1-2; d_call: TRBD1; v_call: TRBV6-5; cdr3_length: 15; cdr3_nt: TGTGCCAGCACAAACCGGATCCGACAGGGACGGAACTACACCTTC; cdr3_aa: CASTNRIRQGRNYTF
clone_size: -; j_call: TRBJ1-1; d_call: -; v_call: TRBV25-1; cdr3_length: 11; cdr3_nt: TGTGCCAGCAGTGAACCCCCTAAAGCTTTCTTT; cdr3_aa: CASSEPPKAFF
clone_size: -; j_call: TRBJ2-7; d_call: -; v_call: TRBV5-4; cdr3_length: 15; cdr3_nt: TGTGCCAGCAGCTTAGTTGGCCCCCAGGTTTACGAGCAGTACTTC; cdr3_aa: CASSLVGPQVYEQYF
clone_size: -; j_call: TRBJ2-3; d_call: -; v_call: TRBV5-1; cdr3_length: 14; cdr3_nt: TGCGCCAGCAGCTTGGTACCCAGCACAGATACGCAGTATTTT; cdr3_aa: CASSLVPSTDTQYF
clone_size: -; j_call: TRBJ2-7; d_call: -; v_call: TRBV10-3; cdr3_length: 17; cdr3_nt: TGTGCCATCAGAGACCCAAACCAAGAGAAGATGCGATACGAGCAGTACTTC; cdr3_aa: CAIRDPNQEKMRYEQYF
clone_size: -; j_call: TRBJ1-1; d_call: TRBD1; v_call: TRBV28; cdr3_length: 14; cdr3_nt: TGTGCCAGCAGGGAACAGGGGGGAGACACTGAAGCTTTCTTT; cdr3_aa: CASREQGGDTEAFF
clone_size: -; j_call: TRBJ1-2; d_call: -; v_call: TRBV6-1; cdr3_length: 13; cdr3_nt: TGTGCCAGCAGTGAAGCAAGGGAAGGAGGCTACACCTTC; cdr3_aa: CASSEAREGGYTF
clone_size: -; j_call: TRBJ2-7; d_call: TRBD2; v_call: TRBV4-1; cdr3_length: 16; cdr3_nt: TGCGCCAGCAGCCAAGGGGGCGGGAGGGCCTTATACGAGCAGTACTTC; cdr3_aa: CASSQGGGRALYEQYF
clone_size: -; j_call: TRBJ2-1; d_call: -; v_call: TRBV9; cdr3_length: 14; cdr3_nt: TGTGCCAGCAGCGCCGGGGTTTCTTACAATGAGCAGTTCTTC; cdr3_aa: CASSAGVSYNEQFF
clone_size: -; j_call: TRBJ2-1; d_call: TRBD2; v_call: TRBV5-8; cdr3_length: 18; cdr3_nt: TGTGCCAGCAGCTGGAACATAGCGGGAGGCATCAGTGAGGTTGAGCAGTTCTTC; cdr3_aa: CASSWNIAGGISEVEQFF
clone_size: once; j_call: TRBJ2-7; d_call: -; v_call: TRBV5-6; cdr3_length: 16; cdr3_nt: TGTGCCAGCAGCTTGGCCGGAGGTTTGAGCTCCTACGAGCAGTACTTC; cdr3_aa: CASSLAGGLSSYEQYF
clone_size: once; j_call: TRBJ2-1; d_call: -; v_call: TRBV6-5; cdr3_length: 15; cdr3_nt: TGTGCCAGCAGTTATCGTAGCGGTAGATACAATGAGCAGTTCTTC; cdr3_aa: CASSYRSGRYNEQFF
clone_size: -; j_call: TRBJ2-1; d_call: TRBD2; v_call: TRBV14; cdr3_length: 17; cdr3_nt: TGTGCCAGCAGCCAAGACCGCCTGGCGGGAGGCTACAATGAGCAGTTCTTC; cdr3_aa: CASSQDRLAGGYNEQFF
clone_size: -; j_call: TRBJ2-7; d_call: TRBD1; v_call: TRBV7-7; cdr3_length: 13; cdr3_nt: TGTGCTAGCAGCCCGGACAGGGGAGGCGAGCAGTACTTC; cdr3_aa: CASSPDRGGEQYF
clone_size: -; j_call: TRBJ2-7; d_call: TRBD1; v_call: TRBV2; cdr3_length: 15; cdr3_nt: TGTGCCAGCAGTGAAGCCTGGACAGGCTCCTACGAGCAGTACTTC; cdr3_aa: CASSEAWTGSYEQYF
clone_size: -; j_call: TRBJ2-7; d_call: TRBD2; v_call: TRBV4-1; cdr3_length: 14; cdr3_nt: TGCGCCAGCAGCCATGTCGGGAGGTTAAACGAGCAGTACTTC; cdr3_aa: CASSHVGRLNEQYF
clone_size: -; j_call: TRBJ2-1; d_call: TRBD1; v_call: TRBV18; cdr3_length: 15; cdr3_nt: TGTGCCAGCTCACCACCAAGGGACAGGTACAATGAGCAGTTCTTC; cdr3_aa: CASSPPRDRYNEQFF
clone_size: -; j_call: TRBJ2-3; d_call: TRBD1; v_call: TRBV5-1; cdr3_length: 15; cdr3_nt: TGCGCCAGCAGCTGGGGAGACAGGGGTGGAGATACGCAGTATTTT; cdr3_aa: CASSWGDRGGDTQYF
clone_size: -; j_call: TRBJ2-7; d_call: TRBD2; v_call: TRBV5-5; cdr3_length: 15; cdr3_nt: TGTGCCAGCAGCTGGTATAGCGGGAGTGCCTACGAGCAGTACTTC; cdr3_aa: CASSWYSGSAYEQYF
clone_size: once; j_call: TRBJ2-5; d_call: -; v_call: TRBV5-1; cdr3_length: 14; cdr3_nt: TGCGCCAGCAGCCAAACAGCGGGTCAAGAGACCCAGTACTTC; cdr3_aa: CASSQTAGQETQYF
clone_size: -; j_call: TRBJ2-1; d_call: TRBD2; v_call: TRBV9; cdr3_length: 15; cdr3_nt: TGTGCCAGCAGTTATGGGGGACTAGCCCACAATGAGCAGTTCTTC; cdr3_aa: CASSYGGLAHNEQFF
clone_size: -; j_call: TRBJ2-1; d_call: -; v_call: TRBV6-5; cdr3_length: 14; cdr3_nt: TGTGCCAGCAGTTACTCTGACAGATACAATGAGCAGTTCTTC; cdr3_aa: CASSYSDRYNEQFF
clone_size: -; j_call: TRBJ1-1; d_call: -; v_call: TRBV18; cdr3_length: 15; cdr3_nt: TGTGCCAGCTCACCATCTCGACAGGCTTACACTGAAGCTTTCTTT; cdr3_aa: CASSPSRQAYTEAFF
clone_size: -; j_call: TRBJ1-5; d_call: -; v_call: TRBV18; cdr3_length: 15; cdr3_nt: TGTGCCAGCTCACCCCGGGGCAGTAGCAATCAGCCCCAGCATTTT; cdr3_aa: CASSPRGSSNQPQHF
clone_size: -; j_call: TRBJ2-1; d_call: -; v_call: TRBV9; cdr3_length: 13; cdr3_nt: TGTGCCAGCAGCGTACCCCCTGAAGGTGAGCAGTTCTTC; cdr3_aa: CASSVPPEGEQFF
clone_size: -; j_call: TRBJ2-1; d_call: TRBD2; v_call: TRBV10-2; cdr3_length: 16; cdr3_nt: TGCGCCAGCAGTGGGAGGAAGCTAGCGGGAGGAGGTGAGCAGTTCTTC; cdr3_aa: CASSGRKLAGGGEQFF
clone_size: once; j_call: TRBJ2-3; d_call: TRBD2; v_call: TRBV5-1; cdr3_length: 18; cdr3_nt: TGCGCCAGCAGCTTGGGAAGAGGGACTAGCGGGAGCACAGATACGCAGTATTTT; cdr3_aa: CASSLGRGTSGSTDTQYF
clone_size: -; j_call: TRBJ1-4; d_call: -; v_call: TRBV6-1; cdr3_length: 15; cdr3_nt: TGTGCCAGCCGGGGGAGGGGTCATCGGGCTGAAAAACTGTTTTTT; cdr3_aa: CASRGRGHRAEKLFF
clone_size: -; j_call: TRBJ2-1; d_call: TRBD2; v_call: TRBV4-2; cdr3_length: 17; cdr3_nt: TGTGCCAGCAGCCAAGAGGGGGCTAGCGGGAGATATAATGAGCAGTTCTTC; cdr3_aa: CASSQEGASGRYNEQFF
clone_size: -; j_call: TRBJ2-7; d_call: TRBD2; v_call: TRBV5-4; cdr3_length: 16; cdr3_nt: TGTGCCAGCAGCTTGGGCGGGACTAGCGGGAACTACGAGCAGTACTTC; cdr3_aa: CASSLGGTSGNYEQYF
clone_size: -; j_call: TRBJ2-2; d_call: -; v_call: TRBV9; cdr3_length: 15; cdr3_nt: TGTGCCAGCAGCGTACGTTTACAGAACACCGGGGAGCTGTTTTTT; cdr3_aa: CASSVRLQNTGELFF
clone_size: -; j_call: TRBJ2-7; d_call: TRBD1; v_call: TRBV5-6; cdr3_length: 15; cdr3_nt: TGTGCCACCACGCGTACCGGACAGGGTAACTACGAGCAGTACTTC; cdr3_aa: CATTRTGQGNYEQYF
clone_size: -; j_call: TRBJ1-1; d_call: -; v_call: TRBV5-1; cdr3_length: 17; cdr3_nt: TGCGCCAGCAGCGAAAGCCCGATGGGAGGGTCGAACACTGAAGCTTTCTTT; cdr3_aa: CASSESPMGGSNTEAFF
clone_size: -; j_call: TRBJ2-1; d_call: TRBD1; v_call: TRBV9; cdr3_length: 19; cdr3_nt: TGTGCCAGCAGCGTAGAGGGGACAGGGGGCTCCTCCCTTTACAATGAGCAGTTCTTC; cdr3_aa: CASSVEGTGGSSLYNEQFF
clone_size: -; j_call: TRBJ1-3; d_call: -; v_call: TRBV5-4; cdr3_length: 16; cdr3_nt: TGTGCCAGCAGCTCTGGACATAAGCTTTCTGGAAACACCATATATTTT; cdr3_aa: CASSSGHKLSGNTIYF
clone_size: -; j_call: TRBJ2-7; d_call: TRBD2; v_call: TRBV7-6; cdr3_length: 19; cdr3_nt: TGTGCCAGCAGCTTAGTACCTGGGACTAGCGGGAGTTACTCCTACGAGCAGTACTTC; cdr3_aa: CASSLVPGTSGSYSYEQYF
clone_size: -; j_call: TRBJ2-7; d_call: TRBD2; v_call: TRBV28; cdr3_length: 14; cdr3_nt: TGTGCCAGCAGAGACAGCGGGAGTTTGTACGAGCAGTACTTC; cdr3_aa: CASRDSGSLYEQYF
clone_size: -; j_call: TRBJ2-1; d_call: -; v_call: TRBV9; cdr3_length: 15; cdr3_nt: TGTGCCAGCAGCGTAGAGGGGCCACCCTACAATGAGCAGTTCTTC; cdr3_aa: CASSVEGPPYNEQFF
clone_size: -; j_call: TRBJ2-7; d_call: -; v_call: TRBV7-2; cdr3_length: 16; cdr3_nt: TGTGCCAGCAGCTTAGTCGAGAGGGCCCTCTCCTACGAGCAGTACTTC; cdr3_aa: CASSLVERALSYEQYF